The 2 T cell receptor beta chains below were found in one sample sequenced in a study of blood T cell repertoires in COVID-19. Here immunoSEQ multiplex PCR was the method, and the copy in TCRdb shows in-frame clones only, minus some. The profile shows about 90,000 clones, 70% to 90% of them singletons. The material sequenced was peripheral blood. The source is an older woman with active or convalescent COVID-19.

The chain joins TRBV5-4 to TRBJ1-1; 9 bases line up with TRBD1. The ends lost 7 bases at V and 1 base at J; junction bases unmatched: 8. This CDR3 contains 15 residues. Germline V gene data show CDR1 as SGHNT and CDR2 as YYREEE (reference sequence). CDR3 sequence reads: CASQTPGQGNTEAFF. Here the CDR3 DNA reads TGTGCCAGCCAGACCCCGGGACAGGGGAACACTGAAGCTTTCTTT.

This clone was seen a few times. The gene calls are TRBV5-1 and TRBJ1-4, with TRBD1 matching over 7 bases. CDR1 and CDR2 from the germline V gene are SGHRS and YFSETQ. The junction had 3 bases not matched to a gene; V was cut back by 4 bases and J by 0 bases. This CDR3 contains 15 residues. CDR3 DNA: TGCGCCAGCAGCCCACAGGGGACAACTAATGAAAAACTGTTTTTT. Amino acid sequence: CASSPQGTTNEKLFF.